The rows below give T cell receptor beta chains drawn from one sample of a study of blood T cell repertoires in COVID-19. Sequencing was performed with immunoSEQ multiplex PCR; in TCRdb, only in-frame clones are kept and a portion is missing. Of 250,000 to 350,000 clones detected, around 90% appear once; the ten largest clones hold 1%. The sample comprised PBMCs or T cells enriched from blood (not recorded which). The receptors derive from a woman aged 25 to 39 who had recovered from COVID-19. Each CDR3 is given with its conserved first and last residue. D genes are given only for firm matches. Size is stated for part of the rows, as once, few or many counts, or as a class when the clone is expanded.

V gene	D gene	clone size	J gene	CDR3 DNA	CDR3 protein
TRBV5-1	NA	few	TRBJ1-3	TGCGCCAGCAGCGGTAGTGGAAACACCATATATTTT	CASSGSGNTIYF
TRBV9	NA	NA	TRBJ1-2	TGTGCCAGCAGCGGGCACCCCGGCGGGCCTAACTATGGCTACACCTTC	CASSGHPGGPNYGYTF
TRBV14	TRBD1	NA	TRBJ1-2	TGTGCCAGCAGCCAAGGACAGGGGGCGCGGAGAGAGTATGGCTACACCTTC	CASSQGQGARREYGYTF
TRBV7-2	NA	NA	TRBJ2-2	TGTGCCAGCAGCTTTAGCAGGGGTACCGGGGAGCTGTTTTTT	CASSFSRGTGELFF
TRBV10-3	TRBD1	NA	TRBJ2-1	TGTGCCATCGGAAGGGGGCAGGGGGATCACAATGAGCAGTTCTTC	CAIGRGQGDHNEQFF
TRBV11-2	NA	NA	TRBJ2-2	TGTGCCAGCAGCCCACGCTTCAGGGGAGCAATCACCGGGGAGCTGTTTTTT	CASSPRFRGAITGELFF
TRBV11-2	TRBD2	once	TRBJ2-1	TGTGCCAGCAGCTATTCACTAGCGCCCGATATTGGCTATGAGCAGTTCTTC	CASSYSLAPDIGYEQFF
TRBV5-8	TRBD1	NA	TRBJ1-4	TGTGCCAGCAGCCGGGGACAGGGGGATTTAACTAATGAAAAACTGTTTTTT	CASSRGQGDLTNEKLFF
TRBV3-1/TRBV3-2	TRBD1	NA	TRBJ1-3	TGTGCCAGCAGCTTAGATTTCGGACAGGGTGAAAACACCATATATTTT	CASSLDFGQGENTIYF
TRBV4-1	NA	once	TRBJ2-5	TGCGCCAGCAGCCAAGGGGTGGCGGTCCTGGAGACCCAGTACTTC	CASSQGVAVLETQYF
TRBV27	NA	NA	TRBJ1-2	TGTGCCAGCAGTCCCAGGGCCCTTAACTATGGCTACACCTTC	CASSPRALNYGYTF
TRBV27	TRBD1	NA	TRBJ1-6	TGTGCCAGCAGCCCAAGGGGACAGGGTCTACCACCCCTCCACTTT	CASSPRGQGLPPLHF
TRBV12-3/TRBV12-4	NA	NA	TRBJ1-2	TGTGCCAGCAGTGTGGGGGGCTATGGCTACACCTTC	CASSVGGYGYTF
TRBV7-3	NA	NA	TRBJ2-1	TGTGCCAGCAGTTTGGGTGACAGACTTGAGCAGTTCTTC	CASSLGDRLEQFF
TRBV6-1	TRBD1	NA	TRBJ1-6	TGTGCCAGCAGTGAATTTCGCGACAGGGTCCACAATTCACCCCTCCACTTT	CASSEFRDRVHNSPLHF
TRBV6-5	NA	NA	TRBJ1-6	TGTGCCAGCCAGGCAGGGTTAGGTTCACCCCTCCACTTT	CASQAGLGSPLHF
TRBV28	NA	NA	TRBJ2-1	TGTGCCAGCTTTAGCTTCAACGGGTACAATGAGCAGTTCTTC	CASFSFNGYNEQFF
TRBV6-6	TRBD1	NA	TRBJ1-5	TGTGCCAGCAGTTACCCCTGGGACAGAAATCAGCCCCAGCATTTT	CASSYPWDRNQPQHF